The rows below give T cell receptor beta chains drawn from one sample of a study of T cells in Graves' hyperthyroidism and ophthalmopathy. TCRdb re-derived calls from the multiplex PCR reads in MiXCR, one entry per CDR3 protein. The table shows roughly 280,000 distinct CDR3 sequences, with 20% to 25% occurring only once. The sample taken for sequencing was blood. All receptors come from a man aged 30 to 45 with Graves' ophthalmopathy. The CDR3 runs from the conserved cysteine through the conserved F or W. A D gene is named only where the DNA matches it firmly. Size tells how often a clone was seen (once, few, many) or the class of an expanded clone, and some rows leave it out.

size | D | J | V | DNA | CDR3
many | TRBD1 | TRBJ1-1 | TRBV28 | TGTGCCAGCAGAACAACGGGGACAGGGGGCTTCGAAGCTTTCTTT | CASRTTGTGGFEAFF
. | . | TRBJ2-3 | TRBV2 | TGTGCCACTCGATTGGATACGCAGTATTTT | CATRLDTQYF
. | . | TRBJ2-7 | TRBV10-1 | TGCGCCAGCAGTGATTCGGACAGTTACGAGCAGTACTTC | CASSDSDSYEQYF
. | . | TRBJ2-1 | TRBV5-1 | TGCGCCAGCAGATGGGCCTCCTACAATGAGCAGTTCTTC | CASRWASYNEQFF
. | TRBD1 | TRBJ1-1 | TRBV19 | TGTGCCAGTAGTTCCATGGACAGGTTGAACACTGAAGCTTTCTTT | CASSSMDRLNTEAFF
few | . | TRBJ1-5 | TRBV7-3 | TGTGCCAGCAGTTTAGGAGGGGCGAGGCAGCCCCAGCATTTT | CASSLGGARQPQHF
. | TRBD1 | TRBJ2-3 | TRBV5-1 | TGCGCCAGCAGCCTGACAGGGACGGCAGATACGCAGTATTTT | CASSLTGTADTQYF
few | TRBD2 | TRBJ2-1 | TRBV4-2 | TGTGCCAGCAGCCTCCCACTAGCGGGAGTTGGGTACAATGAGCAGTTCTTC | CASSLPLAGVGYNEQFF
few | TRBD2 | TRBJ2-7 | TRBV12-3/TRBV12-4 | TGTGCCAGCAGGCGGGAGATCGAGCAGTACTTC | CASRREIEQYF
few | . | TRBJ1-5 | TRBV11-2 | TGTGCCAGCAGCTTAACCGCAGGGATAGTTGGTGGCAATCAGCCCCAGCATTTT | CASSLTAGIVGGNQPQHF
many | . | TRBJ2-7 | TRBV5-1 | TGCGCCAGCAACTTGGGGGGACAGTCTACCTACGAGCAGTACTTC | CASNLGGQSTYEQYF
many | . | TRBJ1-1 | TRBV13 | TGTGCCAGCACACTTCCAGGGTCCACTGAAGCTTTCTTT | CASTLPGSTEAFF
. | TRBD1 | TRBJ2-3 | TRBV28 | TGTGCCAGCAGCCTCGGGGGACAGGGGAAGGATACGCAGTATTTT | CASSLGGQGKDTQYF
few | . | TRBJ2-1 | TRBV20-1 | TGCAGTGCGCTAGAGGGGGGCTCGGGACGAGGGAATGAGCAGTTCTTC | CSALEGGSGRGNEQFF
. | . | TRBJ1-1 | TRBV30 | TGTGCCTGGAGTGCGACAGAGAACACTGAAGCTTTCTTT | CAWSATENTEAFF
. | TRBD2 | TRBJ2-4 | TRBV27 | TGTGCCAGCAGTCCCCAAGGGACTAGCGGGAGTTGGGCCAAAAACATTCAGTACTTC | CASSPQGTSGSWAKNIQYF
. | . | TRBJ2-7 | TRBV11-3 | TGTGCCAGCAGCTTATCGGACAGCTATTACGAGCAGTACTTC | CASSLSDSYYEQYF
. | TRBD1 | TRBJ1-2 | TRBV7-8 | TGTGCCAGCAGCGCCAGGACAGGCCACTATGGCTACACCTTC | CASSARTGHYGYTF
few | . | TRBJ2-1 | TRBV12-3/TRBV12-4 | TGTGCCAGCAGCGTTAGCCGGGGAGGTGCCTACAATGAGCAGTTCTTC | CASSVSRGGAYNEQFF
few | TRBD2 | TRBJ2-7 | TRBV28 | TGTGCCAGCAGTTTCAGAGCGGGAGTTCTCTACGAGCAGTACTTC | CASSFRAGVLYEQYF